Sequencing of this TCR beta chain was carried out in a study of T cell changes during pregnancy in multiple sclerosis. V trimming: 5 bases; J trimming: 6 bases; junction bases outside the gene matches: 13. Germline V gene sequence: CDR1 SEHNR, CDR2 FQNEAQ (reference sequence). The CDR3 consists of 16 residues. Profiling relied on immunoSEQ multiplex PCR, and the TCRdb table lists in-frame clones only, not all of them. The table has 80,000 to 95,000 clones, 80% to 95% seen once. The source was peripheral blood, collected in the third trimester of pregnancy. This receptor was obtained from a female donor in good health, enrolled as a control in a pregnancy study. The chain uses TRBV7-9 and TRBJ2-1; the match to TRBD2 covers 7 bases. The chain's CDR3 is CASSGTSASRGNEQFF. CDR3 sequence (DNA): TGTGCCAGCAGCGGTACTAGCGCGAGCCGGGGCAATGAGCAGTTCTTC. The full variable domain, in which reference TRBV7-9 and TRBJ2-1 provide the parts outside the CDR3, is DTGVSQNPRHKITKRGQNVTFRCDPISEHNRLYWYRQTLGQGPEFLTYFQNEAQLEKSRLLSDRFSAERPKGSFSTLEIQRTEQGDSAMYLCASSGTSASRGNEQFFGPGTRLTVL.